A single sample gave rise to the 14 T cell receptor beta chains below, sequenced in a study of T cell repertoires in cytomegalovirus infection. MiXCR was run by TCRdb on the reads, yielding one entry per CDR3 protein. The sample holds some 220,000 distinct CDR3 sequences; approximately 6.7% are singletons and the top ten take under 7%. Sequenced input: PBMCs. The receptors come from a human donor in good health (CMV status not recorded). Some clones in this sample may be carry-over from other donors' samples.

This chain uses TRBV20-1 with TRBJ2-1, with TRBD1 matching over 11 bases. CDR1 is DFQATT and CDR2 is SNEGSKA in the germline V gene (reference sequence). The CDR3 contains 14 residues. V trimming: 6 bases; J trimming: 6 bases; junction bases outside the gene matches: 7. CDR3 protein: CSADGTGGINEQFF. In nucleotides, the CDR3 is TGCAGTGCAGACGGGACAGGGGGGATCAATGAGCAGTTCTTC.

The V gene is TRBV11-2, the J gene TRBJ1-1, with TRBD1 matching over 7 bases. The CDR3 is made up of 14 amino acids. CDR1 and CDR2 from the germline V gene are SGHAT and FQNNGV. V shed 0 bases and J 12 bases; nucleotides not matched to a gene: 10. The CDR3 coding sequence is TGTGCCAGCAGCTTAGATTATGGCAGGGGGAAAACTTTCTTT. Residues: CASSLDYGRGKTFF.

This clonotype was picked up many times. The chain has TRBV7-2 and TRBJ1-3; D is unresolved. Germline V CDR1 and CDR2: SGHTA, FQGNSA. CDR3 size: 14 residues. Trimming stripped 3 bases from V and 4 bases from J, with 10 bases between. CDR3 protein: CASSFRVGGNTIYF. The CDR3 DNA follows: TGTGCCAGCAGCTTCCGGGTAGGAGGAAACACCATATATTTT.

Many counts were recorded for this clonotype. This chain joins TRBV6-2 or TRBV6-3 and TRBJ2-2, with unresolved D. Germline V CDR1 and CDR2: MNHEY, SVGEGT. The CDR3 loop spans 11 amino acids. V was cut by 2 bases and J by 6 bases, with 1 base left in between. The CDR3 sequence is CASSYPGELFF. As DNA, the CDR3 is TGTGCCAGCAGTTACCCCGGGGAGCTGTTTTTT.

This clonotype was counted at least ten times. CDR3 loop: CSVEGYNEQFF. CDR3 in DNA: TGCAGCGTTGAGGGTTACAATGAGCAGTTCTTC. The V and J genes are TRBV29-1 and TRBJ2-1; D call uncertain. V was clipped by 3 bases and J by 4 bases, with 4 bases between them. CDR1 and CDR2 from the germline V gene are SQVTM and ANQGSEA. This CDR3 spans 11 amino acids.

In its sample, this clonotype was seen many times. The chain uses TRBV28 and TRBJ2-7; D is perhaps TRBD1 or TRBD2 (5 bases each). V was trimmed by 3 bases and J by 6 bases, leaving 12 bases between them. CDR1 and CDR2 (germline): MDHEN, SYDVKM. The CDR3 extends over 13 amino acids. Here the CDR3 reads CASSLGWGREQYF. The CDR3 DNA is TGTGCCAGCAGTTTGGGTTGGGGACGCGAGCAGTACTTC.

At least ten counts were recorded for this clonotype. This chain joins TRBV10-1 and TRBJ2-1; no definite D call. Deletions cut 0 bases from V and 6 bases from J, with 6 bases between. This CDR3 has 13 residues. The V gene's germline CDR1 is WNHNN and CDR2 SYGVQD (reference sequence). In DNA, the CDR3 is TGCGCCAGCAGTGAGTCAGCTCGCAATGAGCAGTTCTTC. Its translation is CASSESARNEQFF.

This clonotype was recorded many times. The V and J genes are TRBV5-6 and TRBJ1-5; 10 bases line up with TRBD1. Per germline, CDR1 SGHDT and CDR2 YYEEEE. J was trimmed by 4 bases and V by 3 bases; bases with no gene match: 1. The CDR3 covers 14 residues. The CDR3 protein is CASSWGQGNQPQHF. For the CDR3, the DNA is TGTGCCAGCAGCTGGGGACAGGGGAATCAGCCCCAGCATTTT.

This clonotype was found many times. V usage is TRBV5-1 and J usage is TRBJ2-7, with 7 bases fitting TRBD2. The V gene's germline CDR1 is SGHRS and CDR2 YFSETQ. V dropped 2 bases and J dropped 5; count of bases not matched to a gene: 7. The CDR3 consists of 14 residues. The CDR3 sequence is CASSFERGWDEQYF. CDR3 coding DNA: TGCGCCAGCAGCTTTGAGCGGGGCTGGGACGAGCAGTACTTC.

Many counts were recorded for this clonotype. The CDR3 loop reads CASSQWGLAGQETQYF. The DNA for the CDR3 is TGTGCCAGCAGCCAATGGGGTTTAGCCGGCCAAGAGACCCAGTACTTC. The V call is TRBV14, the J call TRBJ2-5; no definite D call. V was pared by 2 bases and J by 1 base, with 14 bases between. Germline V gene sequence: CDR1 SGHDN, CDR2 FVKESK. The CDR3 totals 16 residues.

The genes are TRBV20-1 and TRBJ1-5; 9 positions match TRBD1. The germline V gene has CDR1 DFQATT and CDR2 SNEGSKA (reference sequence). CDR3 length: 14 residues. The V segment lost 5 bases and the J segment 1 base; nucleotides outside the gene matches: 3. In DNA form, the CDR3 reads TGCAGTGCTCCGGACAGGGGAAGCAATCAGCCCCAGCATTTT. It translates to CSAPDRGSNQPQHF.

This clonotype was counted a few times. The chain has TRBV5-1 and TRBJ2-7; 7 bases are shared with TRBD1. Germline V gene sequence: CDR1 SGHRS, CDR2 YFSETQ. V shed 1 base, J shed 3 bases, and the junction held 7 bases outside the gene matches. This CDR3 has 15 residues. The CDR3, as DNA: TGCGCCAGCAGCTTGACCGGGGACAGAGACTACGAGCAGTACTTC. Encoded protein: CASSLTGDRDYEQYF.

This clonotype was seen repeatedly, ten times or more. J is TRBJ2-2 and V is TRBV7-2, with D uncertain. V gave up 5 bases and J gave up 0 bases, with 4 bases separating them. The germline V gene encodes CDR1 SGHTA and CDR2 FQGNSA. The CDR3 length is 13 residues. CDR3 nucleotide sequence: TGTGCCAGCAGCCCCTCGAACACCGGGGAGCTGTTTTTT. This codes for CASSPSNTGELFF. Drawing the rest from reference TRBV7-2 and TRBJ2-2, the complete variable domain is GAGVSQSPSNKVTEKGKDVELRCDPISGHTALYWYRQSLGQGLEFLIYFQGNSAPDKSGLPSDRFSAERTGGSVSTLTIQRTQQEDSAVYLCASSPSNTGELFFGEGSRLTVL.

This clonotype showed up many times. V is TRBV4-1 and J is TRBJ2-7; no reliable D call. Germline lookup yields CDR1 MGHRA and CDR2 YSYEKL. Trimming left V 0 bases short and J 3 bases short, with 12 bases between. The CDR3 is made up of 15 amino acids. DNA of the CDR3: TGCGCCAGCAGCCAAGATTCGACTCCATACTACGAGCAGTACTTC. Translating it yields CASSQDSTPYYEQYF.